This T cell receptor beta chain was identified during a study of blood T cell repertoires in COVID-19. Study-level background: Whether acute or convalescent, the COVID-19 samples came from the United States, Italy and Spain. T cells, B-cell-depleted T cells, or PBMCs provided the cDNA or gDNA that served as material.

One Seattle source followed patients from active infection through their disease course. This clone came up a few times. Original handling: Amplification from reference gene primers served as the basis for estimated nucleated cell counts. Sequenced by immunoSEQ multiplex PCR; TCRdb stores in-frame clones only, minus some. For V, J and clone size, that table is used; D and trimming come from the DNA. The sample lists around 140,000 clones, about 87% occurring once. The TCR originated in a human donor with COVID-19, enrolled during active disease. The donor label of this sample is uncertain. The sample taken for sequencing was peripheral blood.

The CDR3 DNA is TGTGCCAGCAGTTTTGCGGGAAGCACAGATACGCAGTATTTT. Residues: CASSFAGSTDTQYF. The genes are TRBV27 and TRBJ2-3; weak D call: TRBD2 (6 bases). V lost 3 bases and J lost 0, with 7 bases in between. This CDR3 comprises 14 residues. Germline V gene sequence: CDR1 MNHEY, CDR2 SMNVEV (reference sequence).